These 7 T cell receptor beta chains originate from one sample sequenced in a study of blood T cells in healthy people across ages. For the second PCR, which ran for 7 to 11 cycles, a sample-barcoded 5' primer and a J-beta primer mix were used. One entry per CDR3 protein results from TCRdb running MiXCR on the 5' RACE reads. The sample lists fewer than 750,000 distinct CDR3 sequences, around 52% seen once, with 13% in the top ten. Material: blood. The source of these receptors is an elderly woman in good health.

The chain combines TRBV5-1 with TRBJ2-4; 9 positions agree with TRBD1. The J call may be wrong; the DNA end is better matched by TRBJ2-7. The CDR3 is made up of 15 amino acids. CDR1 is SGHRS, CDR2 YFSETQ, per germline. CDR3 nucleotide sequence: TGCGCCAGCAGCTTGGCCCCGACAGGGGGAAGCGAGCAGTACTTC. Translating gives CASSLAPTGGSEQYF.

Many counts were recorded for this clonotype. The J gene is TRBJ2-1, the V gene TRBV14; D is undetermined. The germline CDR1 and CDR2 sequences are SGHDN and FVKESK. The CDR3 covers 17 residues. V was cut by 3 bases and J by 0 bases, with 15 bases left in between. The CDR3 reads CASSQRTPIGSYNEQFF. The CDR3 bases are TGTGCCAGCAGCCAGAGGACCCCAATCGGCTCCTACAATGAGCAGTTCTTC.

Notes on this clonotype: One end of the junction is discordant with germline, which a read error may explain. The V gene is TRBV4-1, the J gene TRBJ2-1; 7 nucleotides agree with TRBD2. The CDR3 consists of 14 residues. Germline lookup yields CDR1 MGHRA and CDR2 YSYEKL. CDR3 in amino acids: CACSHPLAADEQFF. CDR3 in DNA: TGCGCCTGCAGCCATCCTCTAGCGGCGGATGAGCAGTTCTTC.

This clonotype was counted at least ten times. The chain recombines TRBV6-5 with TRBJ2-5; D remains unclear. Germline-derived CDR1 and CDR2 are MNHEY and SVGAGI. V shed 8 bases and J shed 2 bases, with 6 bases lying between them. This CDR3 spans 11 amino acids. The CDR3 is CASYSQETQYF. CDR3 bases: TGTGCCAGCTATAGTCAAGAGACCCAGTACTTC.

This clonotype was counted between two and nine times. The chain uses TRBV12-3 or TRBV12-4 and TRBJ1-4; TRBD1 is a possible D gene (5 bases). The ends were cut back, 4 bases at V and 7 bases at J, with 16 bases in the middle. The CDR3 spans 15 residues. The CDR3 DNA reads TGTGCCAGCAGTTCACGGGGGGGGTGGGCTGAAAAACTGTTTTTT. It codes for CASSSRGGWAEKLFF.

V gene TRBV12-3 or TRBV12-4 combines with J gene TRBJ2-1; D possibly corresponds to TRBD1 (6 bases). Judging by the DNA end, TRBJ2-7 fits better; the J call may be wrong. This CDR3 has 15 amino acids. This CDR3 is CASSVYRDTYNEQYF. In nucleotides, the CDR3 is TGTGCCAGCTCAGTTTACAGGGATACCTACAATGAGCAGTACTTC.

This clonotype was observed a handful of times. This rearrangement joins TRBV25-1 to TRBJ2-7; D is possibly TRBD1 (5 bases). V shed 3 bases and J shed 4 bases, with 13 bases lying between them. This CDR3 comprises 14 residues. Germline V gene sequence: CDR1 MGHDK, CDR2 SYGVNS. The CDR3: CASSEARARYEQYF. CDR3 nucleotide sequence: TGTGCCAGCAGTGAGGCCAGGGCGAGGTACGAGCAGTACTTC.